This T cell receptor beta chain emerged from a study of cytomegalovirus exposure and HLA in healthy donors. CDR3 length: 13 amino acids. With 4 bases removed from V and 4 bases from J, the gap between germline ends came to 11 bases. CDR1 is SGHRS, CDR2 YFSETQ, per germline. The PCR employed 60 Vbeta primers together with 13 Jbeta primers. The table came from immunoSEQ multiplex PCR; TCRdb's copy has only in-frame clones and leaves some out. The table shows some 160,000 clones, with roughly 65% occurring only once. J is TRBJ1-2 and V is TRBV5-1; D unclear. Sequencing was done on a sample of PBMCs. This receptor was identified in a man between 60 and 70 years old in good health and CMV-seronegative. CDR3 coding DNA: TGCGCCAGCAGCGCGGGATTTCCCTATGGCTACACCTTC. Translation gives CASSAGFPYGYTF.